The 21 T cell receptor beta chains listed next were all sequenced from one sample in a study of PD-1 blockade in classical Hodgkin lymphoma. All trial patients relapsed after autologous stem cell transplantation. Method: immunoSEQ multiplex PCR; TCRdb's copy keeps in-frame clones and lacks some. The repertoire holds roughly 140,000 clones, approximately 72% seen once, with over 7.5% in the top ten. The sample consisted of peripheral blood mononuclear cells (PBMCs), taken before the second cycle of nivolumab. These receptors were collected from a human donor with classical Hodgkin lymphoma.

V usage is TRBV7-2 and J usage is TRBJ2-2, with no clear D. CDR1 is SGHTA and CDR2 is FQGNSA in the germline V gene. CDR3 size: 14 residues. Between the trimmed V and J ends, which lost 5 bases and 3 bases, there was a span of 10 bases. For the CDR3, the DNA is TGTGCCAGCAGCGCCCCCCGTCACACCGGGGAGCTGTTTTTT. This gives the protein CASSAPRHTGELFF.

The chain recombines TRBV4-2 with TRBJ2-5; maybe TRBD2 (5 bases). Germline V gene data show CDR1 as LGHNA and CDR2 as YNFKEQ. V was clipped by 5 bases and J by 2 bases, with 21 bases between them. The CDR3 covers 17 residues. As DNA, the CDR3 is TGTGCCAGCAGCGACATTGGCTCTGGGGAGCGGCAAGAGACCCAGTACTTC. Its protein product is CASSDIGSGERQETQYF.

The chain recombines TRBV5-4 with TRBJ2-1; 11 nucleotides match TRBD2. Germline V lookup: CDR1 SGHNT, CDR2 YYREEE (reference sequence). The CDR3 sequence is 16 residues long. V shed 4 bases and J 1 base; nucleotides not matched to a gene: 4. CDR3: CASSKLAGVSYNEQFF. CDR3 DNA: TGTGCCAGCAGCAAACTAGCGGGAGTATCCTACAATGAGCAGTTCTTC.

This chain links TRBV6-5 with TRBJ2-7, with 8 bases lining up with TRBD1. From germline, CDR1 is MNHEY and CDR2 SVGAGI. This CDR3 spans 16 amino acids. V shed 2 bases, J shed 1 base, and the junction held 7 bases outside the gene matches. CDR3 in amino acids: CASSYRRGQGSYEQYF. The CDR3 region has the DNA TGTGCCAGCAGTTACCGACGCGGACAGGGATCCTACGAGCAGTACTTC.

The CDR3 loop is CASSLVFGQGTGNTIYF. The CDR3 coding sequence is TGTGCCAGCAGCTTAGTATTCGGACAGGGGACTGGAAACACCATATATTTT. This chain connects TRBV11-2 to TRBJ1-3; 9 nucleotides align to TRBD1. Germline V gene lookup returns CDR1 SGHAT and CDR2 FQNNGV. This CDR3 is 17 amino acids long. V shed 1 base, J shed 2 bases, and the junction held 6 bases outside the gene matches.

The CDR3 protein is CASSASLDRLNTGELFF. For the CDR3, the DNA is TGTGCCAGCAGCGCCTCCCTTGACAGGTTAAACACCGGGGAGCTGTTTTTT. This sequence joins TRBV7-3 and TRBJ2-2; D possibly corresponds to TRBD1 (6 bases). The CDR3 totals 17 residues. V was clipped by 5 bases and J by 2 bases, with 18 bases between them. Germline values: CDR1 SGHTA, CDR2 FQGTGA.

The V and J genes are TRBV6-6 and TRBJ2-7; D uncertain. This CDR3 is built from 15 residues. V shed 0 bases and J shed 3 bases, with 12 bases lying between them. Per germline, CDR1 MNHNY and CDR2 SVGAGI (reference sequence). The CDR3 loop reads CASSYSNTPVYEQYF. The CDR3 DNA sequence: TGTGCCAGCAGTTACTCGAATACTCCTGTCTACGAGCAGTACTTC.

This clone turned up a few times. The chain recombines TRBV7-3 with TRBJ1-5; D not certain. The germline gives CDR1 SGHTA, CDR2 FQGTGA. V lost 2 bases and J 4 bases, leaving 6 bases between the germline ends. The length of the CDR3 is 13 residues. CDR3 DNA: TGTGCCAGCAGCTTAGAAAGGAATCAGCCCCAGCATTTT. Its protein product is CASSLERNQPQHF.

V gene TRBV4-3 combines with J gene TRBJ2-5, with 11 positions matching TRBD1. CDR1 is LGHNA and CDR2 is YSLEER in the germline V gene. Trimming removed 2 bases from V and 4 bases from J; junction bases left unmatched: 12. The CDR3 contains 18 residues. CDR3 protein: CASSQSRGTGGPGETQYF. DNA for the CDR3: TGCGCCAGCAGCCAATCTCGGGGGACAGGGGGTCCAGGAGAGACCCAGTACTTC.

This clone has just one count. This chain joins TRBV18 and TRBJ2-1, with TRBD1 matching over 9 bases. The CDR3 covers 15 residues. Trimming removed 3 bases from V and 1 base from J; junction bases left unmatched: 1. Germline CDR1 is KGHSH and CDR2 is LQKENI. In DNA form, the CDR3 reads TGTGCCAGCTCACCGGGGACAGGGTCCTACAATGAGCAGTTCTTC. It translates to CASSPGTGSYNEQFF.

The chain is built from TRBV15 and TRBJ2-3; TRBD1 aligns across 7 bases. The CDR3 is 16 amino acids. The trim removed 4 bases at V and 6 bases at J, leaving 13 bases unmatched. The germline gives CDR1 LNHNV, CDR2 YYDKDF (reference sequence). CDR3: CATSKRSGTVGDTQYF. The CDR3 DNA sequence: TGTGCCACCAGCAAGAGATCAGGGACAGTAGGTGATACGCAGTATTTT.

The rearrangement joins TRBV29-1 to TRBJ2-7, with D perhaps TRBD1 (6 bases). V was trimmed by 7 bases and J by 5 bases, leaving 15 bases between them. Per germline, CDR1 SQVTM and CDR2 ANQGSEA. The CDR3 is 12 residues long. CDR3: CSATGIGNEQYF. DNA of the CDR3: TGCAGCGCCACAGGGATTGGGAACGAGCAGTACTTC.

The chain combines TRBV7-9 with TRBJ1-1, with 8 bases fitting TRBD1. Looked up from germline, CDR1 is SEHNR and CDR2 is FQNEAQ (reference sequence). V shed 5 bases and J 1 base; nucleotides not matched to a gene: 9. CDR3 length: 16 amino acids. For the CDR3, the DNA is TGTGCCAGCAGCACCCGACAGGGGACCTCGAACACTGAAGCTTTCTTT. Its protein product is CASSTRQGTSNTEAFF.

This clone was recorded only once. The chain links TRBV19 to TRBJ1-1, with D unresolved. Germline V gene sequence: CDR1 LNHDA, CDR2 SQIVND (reference sequence). The CDR3 sequence is 13 residues long. With 9 bases removed from V and 1 base from J, the gap between germline ends came to 12 bases. CDR3 sequence: CASSADTNTEAFF. DNA of the CDR3: TGTGCCAGCAGCGCCGACACGAACACTGAAGCTTTCTTT.

The rearrangement joins TRBV23-1 to TRBJ1-1; D remains unclear. TRBV23-1 carries the ORF label, with uncertain function. The V end was cut by 4 bases, the J end by 1 base, with 7 bases between. CDR3 length: 13 residues. The CDR3 nucleotides are TGCGCCAGCAGTCTCCGACAGAACACTGAAGCTTTCTTT. It codes for CASSLRQNTEAFF.

In the case of this clone: A read error is the likely source, as a far larger clone sits one nucleotide away. The identical CDR3 is also encoded by other nucleotide sequences in the sample. The V call is TRBV23-1, the J call TRBJ1-1; D call uncertain. TRBV23-1 is annotated as an ORF whose role is uncertain. The length of the CDR3 is 13 residues. Trimming pared 6 bases from V and 1 base from J, leaving 9 bases between. For the CDR3, the DNA is TGCGCCAGCAGCGCCGACACGAACACTGAAGCTTTCTTT. This translates into CASSADTNTEAFF.

This chain joins TRBV7-9 and TRBJ2-1, with no clear D. Deletions cut 5 bases from V and 8 bases from J, with 7 bases between. The CDR3 is made up of 11 amino acids. The germline CDR1 and CDR2 sequences are SEHNR and FQNEAQ (reference sequence). In DNA form, the CDR3 reads TGTGCCAGCAGCCCTACAGATGAGCAGTTCTTC. Translation gives CASSPTDEQFF.

This chain's CDR3 is CASSRGQRTGNTIYF. Written as DNA, the CDR3 is TGTGCCAGCTCACGGGGACAGCGGACTGGAAACACCATATATTTT. The V and J genes are TRBV18 and TRBJ1-3; 7 nucleotides line up with TRBD1. V lost 4 bases to trimming and J lost 2 bases; unmatched junction nucleotides: 5. This CDR3 spans 15 amino acids. CDR1 KGHSH and CDR2 LQKENI come from the germline V gene.

The J gene is TRBJ2-3, the V gene TRBV29-1; D not certain. V dropped 3 bases and J dropped 1 base, with 11 bases sitting between them. The germline V gene encodes CDR1 SQVTM and CDR2 ANQGSEA. The CDR3 covers 14 residues. The CDR3 loop reads CSVDRTAGTDTQYF. CDR3 bases: TGCAGCGTTGATAGAACGGCGGGCACAGATACGCAGTATTTT.

The rearrangement joins TRBV6-6 to TRBJ1-2, with TRBD1 matching 7 bases. Germline CDR1 is MNHNY and CDR2 is SVGAGI (reference sequence). There are 14 residues in the CDR3. The J segment lost 4 bases and the V segment lost 0 bases, leaving 2 bases of the junction unmatched. CDR3 DNA: TGTGCCAGCAGTTACTCCGGGACAGCCTATGGCTACACCTTC. Amino acids: CASSYSGTAYGYTF.

The chain employs TRBV19 and TRBJ2-2, with D possibly matching TRBD2 (5 bases). The CDR3 is 14 amino acids. Germline values: CDR1 LNHDA, CDR2 SQIVND (reference sequence). Trimming removed 7 bases at V and 0 bases at J, with 9 bases between. DNA for the CDR3: TGTGCCAGTATCCGGACTGCGAACACCGGGGAGCTGTTTTTT. It yields the protein CASIRTANTGELFF.